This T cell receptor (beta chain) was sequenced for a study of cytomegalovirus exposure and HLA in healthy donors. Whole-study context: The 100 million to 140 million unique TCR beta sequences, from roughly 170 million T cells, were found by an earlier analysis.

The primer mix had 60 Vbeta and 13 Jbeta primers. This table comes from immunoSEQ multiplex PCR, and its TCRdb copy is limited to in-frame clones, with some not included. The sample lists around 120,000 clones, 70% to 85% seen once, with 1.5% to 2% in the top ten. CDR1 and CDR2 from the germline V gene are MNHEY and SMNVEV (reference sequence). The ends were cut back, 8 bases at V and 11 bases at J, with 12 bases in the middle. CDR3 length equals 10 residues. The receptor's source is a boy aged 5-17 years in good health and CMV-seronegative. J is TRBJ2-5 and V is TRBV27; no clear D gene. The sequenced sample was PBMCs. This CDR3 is CASPKNEQYF. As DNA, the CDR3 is TGTGCCAGCCCAAAGAATGAGCAGTACTTC.